The source of this T cell receptor (beta chain) is a study of identical twins. Study-wide results and limits: Insertions were reduced in abundant cord blood beta clonotypes but not in memory repertoires. Excess low generation probability was seen in twin-shared out-of-frame alpha sequences.

The donor group consisted entirely of healthy Caucasians. As regards this clonotype: Its antigen remains unknown.

CDR3 size: 20 residues. The V segment lost 6 bases and the J segment 1 base; nucleotides outside the gene matches: 17. The germline gives CDR1 DFQATT, CDR2 SNEGSKA (reference sequence). TCRdb passed the 5' RACE reads through MiXCR, listing each CDR3 protein once. The data show about 1.7 million distinct CDR3 sequences, less than 40% seen once. V usage is TRBV20-1 and J usage is TRBJ2-1; 14 bases agree with TRBD2. This clonotype originated in a newborn girl in good health. Sample: cord blood. CDR3 bases: TGCAGTGCGGAAGACCTACCCGGGACTAGCGGGAGACCTTCCTACAATGAGCAGTTCTTC. The encoded protein is CSAEDLPGTSGRPSYNEQFF.